The entry below describes one T cell receptor (beta chain). Its binding antigen is unknown. Per-base quality was not reported, and no clone a single base away is much larger than it. The data originate from a study of cytomegalovirus exposure and HLA in healthy donors (dated by TCRdb to about 2017). As for the study more broadly: An earlier analysis of roughly 570 of the donors reported about 280 Gb of sequence data and 117 million unique TCR beta sequences obtained from roughly 170 million T cells. An early release that covered about 640 HLA-typed donors contained approximately 320 gigabases of sequencing data and tens of millions of unique TCR sequences. Among the 398 genotyped donors, approximately 76% belonged to the genetic ancestry cluster associated with self-reported Caucasian donors. The aim of the study was to test whether cataloging public T cell receptors could identify signatures of past pathogen exposure. The study profiled the T cell repertoires of hundreds of subjects by immunosequencing and related them to cytomegalovirus serostatus. Besides the first cohort of 550 to 750 subjects, a separate validation cohort made up of 120 different subjects was used. High-throughput TCR immunosequencing, statistical association of individual TCRs with disease status, and machine learning were combined to predict cytomegalovirus infection status. In a later analysis, previously published TCR beta repertoires from 500 to 750 donors were re-analyzed and high-resolution HLA genotyping was added so that TCR occurrence patterns could be studied. Rather than drawing on any new phenotypic data, the later analysis identified candidate immune exposures from TCR beta sequences and the way those sequences occurred across donors. In an earlier analysis of roughly 600 of the donors, high-throughput TCR beta sequencing was used to judge whether each TCR beta V gene segment behaved as functional or pseudogenic. Donor age, sex, ethnicity and CMV serostatus were collected together with the repertoire data. Genome-wide SNP genotypes for about 55% of the roughly 670 donors were used in a later genetic analysis, which treated that subset as a discovery cohort. All discovery cohort repertoires had been generated on a single sequencing platform. HLA typing covered class I and class II loci at four-digit resolution. The number of typed donors differed by locus: about 629-630 for A, B, C, DRB1 and DQB1; some 540 for DQA1; fewer than 610 for DPA1; and some 470 for DPB1. Roughly five DR-DQ haplotypes were handled as single units for association and clustering, since linkage in the cohort was strong. On average, over 200,000 unique TCR beta nucleotide sequences were sequenced per donor among 350 to 400 genotyped donors of the cohort, with roughly 19% of those sequences being non-productive.

The receptor library was made with the immunoSEQ multiplex PCR assay. The multiplex PCR relied on a mix of 60 forward primers for TCR Vbeta segments and 13 reverse primers for TCR Jbeta segments. Amplification of the CDR3 region of rearranged TCR beta genes was performed with a multiplex PCR assay on genomic DNA. The amplified TCR beta libraries were sequenced on the Illumina HiSeq System as 87-base-pair reads. In the source study's methods: In a later analysis, approximately 74 million unique TCR beta chains were counted across the approximately 640 repertoires, and roughly 10 million of these chains were shared by at least two donors. To remove PCR and sequencing errors, raw reads were error-corrected and collapsed into unique sequences using a nearest-neighbor algorithm that merged closely related sequences. V, D and J gene segments were assigned by aligning CDR3 sequences to IMGT reference sequences. Each retained sequence needed at least a six-nucleotide match to both a V gene segment and a J gene segment. A rearrangement was called productive if the CDR3 had no stop codons and remained in frame with V and J, and every other rearrangement was called non-productive. CDR3 was defined by IMGT convention, running from the second conserved V-encoded cysteine to the conserved J-encoded phenylalanine. Sequences without an unambiguous match to a single V gene segment were excluded from the earlier analysis of several hundred of the donors. An earlier analysis of 500 to 700 of the donors classified V segments as functional when productive rearrangements were above 56.7% and as segregating when the standard deviation between donors was above 5%. A statistical classification framework was built for diagnosing cytomegalovirus status from the catalog of TCR beta chain sequences. V and J gene assignment, in a later analysis, came from comparing TCR nucleotide sequences with IMGT/GENE-DB human TR gene sequences. A later analysis assigned CDR3 sequences and most-parsimonious VDJ recombination scenarios with the TCRdist pipeline. In a later analysis, every TCR beta chain was defined by the combination of its CDR3 amino acid sequence and its V-gene family, and reads without a unique V-gene family were dropped. As a way to deal with suspected cross-contamination and a sequencing artifact, a later analysis dropped 500 to 700 nucleotide sequences that were highly shared and had low generation probability. For each public chain, a later analysis derived a clonal expansion index from normalized ranks of inferred template counts within each repertoire. Generation probabilities in a later analysis came from a VDJ recombination model fitted to out-of-frame rearrangements, and those results were checked against IGoR. A later analysis scored TCR-TCR, TCR-HLA and TCR-CMV co-occurrence with hypergeometric tests, applying a repertoire-size bias correction to TCR pairs. False discovery rates were estimated in a later analysis by permuting HLA or CMV assignments 20 times. A later analysis grouped co-occurring TCRs with DBSCAN, adding TCRdist sequence similarity when clustering within HLA-allele-positive subsets. For co-occurrence clustering, repertoires with fewer than 30,000 or more than 120,000 public chains were excluded, along with about five repertoires with anomalous nucleotide sharing. Entries here come from immuneACCESS through TCRdb and include only in-frame sequences with V and J called. Some clones fail to appear in such tables; in the studies checked, an unresolved V gene covers under half of the shortfall, and the cause of the remainder is unknown. The DNA gave D and trimming, while V, J and clone size come from that table. The sample data list roughly 150,000 clones, and around 78% of these were observed just once. Less than 1.2% of the sample lies in the top ten.

Beyond this particular receptor, the publication reports: Compared with the roughly 700-donor mean, donors in an Asian-associated ancestry cluster had fewer N-insertions in productive TCRs, according to a later genetic analysis. In vitro tests confirmed that a few of the cytomegalovirus-associated TCR beta chains recognize cytomegalovirus antigens. Presence/absence analyses assumed roughly uniform sequencing depth across donors, an assumption that may not hold. Because counts were too low, roughly 16 rarely observed V segments, including chromosome 9 orphons, were excluded from the earlier analysis of a few hundred of the donors. A cluster of highly shared sequence variants was judged likely to be a technical artifact of the sequencing pipeline. An earlier analysis of approximately 600 of the donors showed that most TCR beta V segments appeared in productive rearrangements either about 90% or about 30% of the time, which broadly matched IMGT annotations. Assigning TCR associations to individual alleles was difficult when HLA alleles, especially DR and DQ, strongly co-occurred. For the cohort, immune exposure information was limited to CMV serostatus. According to a later analysis, TCR association rates differed among HLA loci, with DRB1 alleles showing the most associated TCRs and HLA-C alleles showing the fewest. HLA typing was unavailable for some donors at each locus, so association tests used only the typed subset. Linkage disequilibrium might explain the correlated functional status among segregating V segments, but an unknown experimental factor could not be excluded. An association between a missense DCLRE1C variant and V-gene and J-gene trimming of TCR beta chains was found in a later genetic analysis and replicated in an independent cohort. The authors suggested that the approach could potentially be generalized to other disease states and immunological phenotypes. Some IMGT-functional V segments, including TRBV6-2 and TRBV6-3, could not be told apart with the 87-base-pair reads, so those segments were excluded. A further reported finding was that TCR beta sequences accurately predicted the HLA-A and HLA-B alleles for most subjects in the first cohort. According to a later analysis, parvovirus B19, influenza, CMV and Epstein-Barr virus appeared linked to several top co-occurrence clusters. Compared with equally common non-associated chains, HLA-associated TCR beta chains in a later analysis were more clonally expanded and had lower generation probabilities. The classifier was reported to diagnose cytomegalovirus status with high specificity and sensitivity in both the original cohort and the validation cohort. Most TCR sequences were seen in very few donors, while some public TCRs were found in many individuals. In this cohort, only TCR beta chains were sequenced, and detectable features were limited by the absence of alpha or paired-chain data. Specific HLA alleles were associated with 15,000 to 20,000 TCR beta sequences at a false discovery rate of 0.05 in a later analysis. Most CMV-associated TCR beta chains appeared to be HLA-restricted in a later analysis, and the HLA associations seemed to be driven largely by CMV exposure. The study gave a list of some 150 TCR beta chains associated with cytomegalovirus.

The cohort was made up of roughly 670 healthy bone marrow donors. At the time of sampling, every cohort member was nominally healthy, though immune exposures that went unrecorded were likely present. The donor was CMV seronegative and belonged to the group of approximately 320 seronegative cohort members. Each donor provided a peripheral blood sample, and peripheral blood mononuclear cells were used for TCR beta sequencing. Genomic DNA was extracted from the blood cell samples with the Qiagen DNeasy Blood Extraction Kit. CDR1 and CDR2 are read off the germline V gene as SGHTA and FQGNSA. The CDR3, from cysteine to phenylalanine, totals 15 residues. The only DNA kept is the CDR3, 45 bases in frame from the first base. V is clipped by 7 bases and J by 5 bases, and the sequence between their germline boundaries is 20 bases long.

This TCR was sampled from a middle-aged woman in good health and CMV-seronegative. The chain links TRBV7-2 with TRBJ1-1; the D gene lacks a confident call. Sequences were obtained from PBMCs. The DNA sequence follows: TGTGCCAGCATCCGTAGGCCGGACTTAAGGACTGAAGCTTTCTTT. This sequence encodes CASIRRPDLRTEAFF.